A selection of T cell receptor beta chains follows, all from one sample in a study of T cell responses to AZD1222 COVID-19 vaccine. Sequenced by immunoSEQ multiplex PCR; TCRdb stores in-frame clones only, minus some. In the table there are some 110,000 clones, 85% of which are singletons. This material consisted of peripheral blood, taken 28 days after the second AZD1222 dose. All receptors derive from an adult who received the AZD1222 COVID-19 vaccine. The CDR3 runs from the conserved cysteine through the conserved F or W. A D gene is named only where the DNA matches it firmly. Rows give clone size only sometimes, using once, few, many, or a class for an expanded clone.

J gene: TRBJ1-5; D gene: NA; V gene: TRBV5-1; clone size: NA; CDR3 protein: CASSLDGPDQPQHF; CDR3 DNA: TGCGCCAGCAGCTTGGATGGGCCTGATCAGCCCCAGCATTTT
J gene: TRBJ1-2; D gene: NA; V gene: TRBV30; clone size: NA; CDR3 protein: CAWRYTGPGDYGYTF; CDR3 DNA: TGTGCCTGGAGATATACGGGCCCCGGGGACTATGGCTACACCTTC
J gene: TRBJ2-5; D gene: NA; V gene: TRBV27; clone size: NA; CDR3 protein: CASSLYWQADQETQYF; CDR3 DNA: TGTGCCAGCAGTTTATATTGGCAGGCGGATCAAGAGACCCAGTACTTC
J gene: TRBJ2-2; D gene: NA; V gene: TRBV3-1/TRBV3-2; clone size: once; CDR3 protein: CASSRGGQGRTGELFF; CDR3 DNA: TGTGCCAGCTCCCGGGGGGGACAGGGTAGAACCGGGGAGCTGTTTTTT
J gene: TRBJ2-5; D gene: TRBD2; V gene: TRBV18; clone size: NA; CDR3 protein: CASSRIAGGDETQYF; CDR3 DNA: TGTGCCAGCTCACGAATAGCGGGCGGGGACGAGACCCAGTACTTC
J gene: TRBJ1-6; D gene: NA; V gene: TRBV18; clone size: NA; CDR3 protein: CASTRMRSSPLHF; CDR3 DNA: TGTGCCAGCACCCGGATGAGGAGTTCACCCCTCCACTTT
J gene: TRBJ2-7; D gene: TRBD1; V gene: TRBV7-2; clone size: NA; CDR3 protein: CASSFDRDRAYEQYF; CDR3 DNA: TGTGCCAGCAGCTTCGACCGGGACAGAGCCTACGAGCAGTACTTC
J gene: TRBJ1-1; D gene: NA; V gene: TRBV19; clone size: NA; CDR3 protein: CASSRLLNTEAFF; CDR3 DNA: TGTGCCAGTAGTCGACTCTTGAACACTGAAGCTTTCTTT
J gene: TRBJ1-2; D gene: TRBD1; V gene: TRBV5-1; clone size: NA; CDR3 protein: CASSPWTGGSLGVYGYTF; CDR3 DNA: TGCGCCAGCAGCCCCTGGACAGGGGGAAGTTTAGGAGTCTATGGCTACACCTTC
J gene: TRBJ1-1; D gene: TRBD1; V gene: TRBV5-1; clone size: NA; CDR3 protein: CASSGTGELNTEAFF; CDR3 DNA: TGCGCCAGCAGCGGGACAGGAGAATTGAACACTGAAGCTTTCTTT
J gene: TRBJ1-3; D gene: NA; V gene: TRBV2; clone size: NA; CDR3 protein: CASSEVSPHGTPGNTIYF; CDR3 DNA: TGTGCCAGCAGTGAAGTTTCTCCCCACGGGACACCTGGAAACACCATATATTTT
J gene: TRBJ1-5; D gene: NA; V gene: TRBV18; clone size: NA; CDR3 protein: CASSPSNQPQHF; CDR3 DNA: TGTGCCAGCTCACCTAGCAATCAGCCCCAGCATTTT
J gene: TRBJ1-1; D gene: TRBD1; V gene: TRBV10-2; clone size: NA; CDR3 protein: CASRDRVEQAFF; CDR3 DNA: TGCGCCAGCAGGGACAGGGTGGAACAAGCTTTCTTT
J gene: TRBJ1-3; D gene: NA; V gene: TRBV3-1/TRBV3-2; clone size: NA; CDR3 protein: CASSPSDSSGNTIYF; CDR3 DNA: TGTGCCAGCAGCCCCTCGGACAGCTCTGGAAACACCATATATTTT
J gene: TRBJ1-3; D gene: NA; V gene: TRBV28; clone size: NA; CDR3 protein: CATNRGNTIYF; CDR3 DNA: TGTGCCACGAACAGGGGAAACACCATATATTTT
J gene: TRBJ2-1; D gene: TRBD1; V gene: TRBV6-6; clone size: NA; CDR3 protein: CASSRGQVKNEQFF; CDR3 DNA: TGTGCCAGCAGCCGGGGACAGGTGAAGAATGAGCAGTTCTTC
J gene: TRBJ2-1; D gene: TRBD1; V gene: TRBV20-1; clone size: NA; CDR3 protein: CSASTGGKFF; CDR3 DNA: TGCAGTGCTAGCACAGGGGGCAAGTTCTTC
J gene: TRBJ2-5; D gene: TRBD1; V gene: TRBV29-1; clone size: NA; CDR3 protein: CSVQTGMVETQYF; CDR3 DNA: TGCAGCGTCCAGACAGGGATGGTAGAGACCCAGTACTTC
J gene: TRBJ1-2; D gene: NA; V gene: TRBV30; clone size: NA; CDR3 protein: CAWKRLGTKSYGYTF; CDR3 DNA: TGTGCCTGGAAAAGGTTGGGGACTAAGAGCTATGGCTACACCTTC
J gene: TRBJ1-1; D gene: NA; V gene: TRBV5-4; clone size: NA; CDR3 protein: CASSLEGGTEAFF; CDR3 DNA: TGTGCCAGCAGCTTGGAGGGGGGCACTGAAGCTTTCTTT
J gene: TRBJ1-5; D gene: NA; V gene: TRBV3-1/TRBV3-2; clone size: NA; CDR3 protein: CASSQRVGVHQPQHF; CDR3 DNA: TGTGCCAGCAGCCAAAGGGTTGGGGTACATCAGCCCCAGCATTTT
J gene: TRBJ1-5; D gene: NA; V gene: TRBV28; clone size: NA; CDR3 protein: CASSPPPKKGSGNQPQHF; CDR3 DNA: TGTGCCAGCAGTCCCCCCCCTAAGAAGGGGTCCGGCAATCAGCCCCAGCATTTT
J gene: TRBJ1-1; D gene: NA; V gene: TRBV30; clone size: NA; CDR3 protein: CAWKTGTLTEAFF; CDR3 DNA: TGTGCCTGGAAGACCGGGACCCTCACTGAAGCTTTCTTT
J gene: TRBJ1-3; D gene: NA; V gene: TRBV30; clone size: NA; CDR3 protein: CAWTGTSGNTIYF; CDR3 DNA: TGTGCCTGGACCGGCACATCTGGAAACACCATATATTTT
J gene: TRBJ1-6; D gene: NA; V gene: TRBV28; clone size: NA; CDR3 protein: CASSLPFGGLHF; CDR3 DNA: TGTGCCAGCAGTTTACCCTTTGGGGGCCTCCACTTT
J gene: TRBJ2-1; D gene: NA; V gene: TRBV7-3; clone size: NA; CDR3 protein: CASSSRGASYNEQFF; CDR3 DNA: TGTGCCAGCAGCTCACGGGGCGCCTCCTACAATGAGCAGTTCTTC
J gene: TRBJ1-1; D gene: NA; V gene: TRBV5-6; clone size: once; CDR3 protein: CASSFSGVDEAFF; CDR3 DNA: TGTGCCAGCAGCTTTTCTGGAGTGGATGAAGCTTTCTTT
J gene: TRBJ1-1; D gene: NA; V gene: TRBV4-1; clone size: NA; CDR3 protein: CASSQVGSHAEAFF; CDR3 DNA: TGCGCCAGCAGCCAGGTAGGCAGTCACGCTGAAGCTTTCTTT
J gene: TRBJ2-7; D gene: TRBD2; V gene: TRBV20-1; clone size: NA; CDR3 protein: CSASQLAGDEQYF; CDR3 DNA: TGCAGTGCTAGTCAACTAGCGGGGGACGAGCAGTACTTC
J gene: TRBJ1-5; D gene: NA; V gene: TRBV19; clone size: NA; CDR3 protein: CASSIRAGSNQPQHF; CDR3 DNA: TGTGCCAGTAGTATCCGGGCCGGTAGCAATCAGCCCCAGCATTTT
J gene: TRBJ2-7; D gene: TRBD1; V gene: TRBV10-3; clone size: NA; CDR3 protein: CAISPVTGTGFPHEQYF; CDR3 DNA: TGTGCCATCAGCCCCGTCACCGGGACAGGGTTCCCCCACGAGCAGTACTTC
J gene: TRBJ2-1; D gene: TRBD2; V gene: TRBV27; clone size: once; CDR3 protein: CASSLGSGGAYNEQFF; CDR3 DNA: TGTGCCAGCAGTTTAGGGAGCGGGGGAGCCTACAATGAGCAGTTCTTC
J gene: TRBJ1-1; D gene: NA; V gene: TRBV7-2; clone size: few; CDR3 protein: CASSRGPNTEAFF; CDR3 DNA: TGTGCCAGCAGCCGGGGCCCCAACACTGAAGCTTTCTTT
J gene: TRBJ2-7; D gene: NA; V gene: TRBV10-3; clone size: few; CDR3 protein: CAISGQEAYEQYF; CDR3 DNA: TGTGCCATCAGTGGACAGGAAGCCTACGAGCAGTACTTC
J gene: TRBJ2-7; D gene: NA; V gene: TRBV5-6; clone size: NA; CDR3 protein: CASSLPDGAKYEQYF; CDR3 DNA: TGTGCCAGCAGCTTACCCGATGGGGCGAAATACGAGCAGTACTTC
J gene: TRBJ2-3; D gene: TRBD2; V gene: TRBV5-6; clone size: NA; CDR3 protein: CASSLGLAGGPSPNTQYF; CDR3 DNA: TGTGCCAGCAGCTTGGGACTAGCGGGGGGGCCGAGTCCTAATACGCAGTATTTT
J gene: TRBJ2-2; D gene: TRBD2; V gene: TRBV7-2; clone size: NA; CDR3 protein: CASSAAGGFTGELFF; CDR3 DNA: TGTGCCAGCAGCGCAGCGGGGGGATTCACCGGGGAGCTGTTTTTT
J gene: TRBJ1-2; D gene: TRBD1; V gene: TRBV5-1; clone size: NA; CDR3 protein: CASSTTRDRDGYTF; CDR3 DNA: TGCGCCAGCAGCACGACCAGGGACAGAGATGGCTACACCTTC
J gene: TRBJ2-2; D gene: NA; V gene: TRBV24-1; clone size: NA; CDR3 protein: CATSVSGVGPGELFF; CDR3 DNA: TGTGCCACCAGTGTTTCAGGGGTGGGGCCCGGGGAGCTGTTTTTT
J gene: TRBJ1-2; D gene: TRBD1; V gene: TRBV6-2/TRBV6-3; clone size: NA; CDR3 protein: CASSYSTGQAHYGYTF; CDR3 DNA: TGTGCCAGCAGTTACTCAACGGGACAGGCCCACTATGGCTACACCTTC
J gene: TRBJ1-1; D gene: NA; V gene: TRBV7-9; clone size: NA; CDR3 protein: CASSLTTDTEAFF; CDR3 DNA: TGTGCCAGCAGCCTGACAACAGACACTGAAGCTTTCTTT
J gene: TRBJ2-5; D gene: NA; V gene: TRBV28; clone size: NA; CDR3 protein: CASTRGDGRETQYF; CDR3 DNA: TGTGCCAGCACCAGGGGCGACGGGAGGGAGACCCAGTACTTC
J gene: TRBJ2-2; D gene: NA; V gene: TRBV3-1/TRBV3-2; clone size: once; CDR3 protein: CASSHGISVTGELFF; CDR3 DNA: TGTGCCAGCAGCCATGGAATTAGCGTCACCGGGGAGCTGTTTTTT
J gene: TRBJ1-3; D gene: NA; V gene: TRBV7-2; clone size: once; CDR3 protein: CASSRAADWSSGNTIYF; CDR3 DNA: TGTGCCAGCAGCCGTGCAGCGGACTGGAGCTCTGGAAACACCATATATTTT
J gene: TRBJ2-3; D gene: NA; V gene: TRBV24-1; clone size: few; CDR3 protein: CATSDTQRSSTDTQYF; CDR3 DNA: TGTGCCACCAGTGATACCCAGAGATCTAGCACAGATACGCAGTATTTT
J gene: TRBJ1-1; D gene: TRBD1; V gene: TRBV3-1/TRBV3-2; clone size: NA; CDR3 protein: CASSQPGGGTEAFF; CDR3 DNA: TGTGCCAGCAGCCAACCAGGGGGAGGGACTGAAGCTTTCTTT
J gene: TRBJ1-2; D gene: TRBD1; V gene: TRBV19; clone size: once; CDR3 protein: CASSLRTGAYGYTF; CDR3 DNA: TGTGCCAGTAGTCTCCGGACAGGGGCCTATGGCTACACCTTC
J gene: TRBJ1-3; D gene: NA; V gene: TRBV9; clone size: NA; CDR3 protein: CASSLGTSSSGNTIYF; CDR3 DNA: TGTGCCAGCAGCCTCGGGACGTCGAGCTCTGGAAACACCATATATTTT
J gene: TRBJ1-3; D gene: NA; V gene: TRBV5-4; clone size: NA; CDR3 protein: CASRAGTSSGNTIYF; CDR3 DNA: TGTGCCAGCAGAGCCGGGACGAGCTCTGGAAACACCATATATTTT
J gene: TRBJ2-2; D gene: TRBD2; V gene: TRBV30; clone size: NA; CDR3 protein: CAWSAGTSGGFTGELFF; CDR3 DNA: TGTGCCTGGAGTGCCGGGACTAGCGGGGGATTCACCGGGGAGCTGTTTTTT
J gene: TRBJ2-7; D gene: TRBD1; V gene: TRBV20-1; clone size: NA; CDR3 protein: CSASGTGTGGYEQYF; CDR3 DNA: TGCAGTGCTAGTGGGACCGGGACAGGGGGCTACGAGCAGTACTTC
J gene: TRBJ2-5; D gene: TRBD2; V gene: TRBV11-1; clone size: NA; CDR3 protein: CASSAVGTSGQETQYF; CDR3 DNA: TGTGCCAGCAGCGCCGTTGGGACTAGCGGGCAAGAGACCCAGTACTTC
J gene: TRBJ1-5; D gene: NA; V gene: TRBV19; clone size: NA; CDR3 protein: CASQDPASNQPQHF; CDR3 DNA: TGTGCCAGTCAAGATCCCGCTAGCAATCAGCCCCAGCATTTT
J gene: TRBJ2-2; D gene: TRBD1; V gene: TRBV3-1/TRBV3-2; clone size: NA; CDR3 protein: CASSQLLGQGTEGELFF; CDR3 DNA: TGTGCCAGCAGCCAACTTTTGGGACAGGGAACCGAGGGGGAGCTGTTTTTT
J gene: TRBJ1-4; D gene: NA; V gene: TRBV28; clone size: NA; CDR3 protein: CASSPPGAGEKLFF; CDR3 DNA: TGTGCCAGCAGCCCCCCAGGGGCTGGGGAAAAACTGTTTTTT